This is a list of T cell receptor beta chains from one sample in a study of identifying expanded T cells in peripheral blood. Profiling relied on immunoSEQ multiplex PCR, and the TCRdb table lists in-frame clones only, not all of them. This repertoire shows approximately 58,000 clones, approximately 89% found once; its top ten account for about 3.8%. Specimen: blood. All receptors come from a person between 18 and 75 years old in good health. Each CDR3 is given with its conserved first and last residue. The order of the fields is V gene, clone size, D gene, J gene, CDR3 DNA, CDR3 protein. A D gene is named only where the DNA matches it firmly. Size tells how often a clone was seen (once, few, many) or the class of an expanded clone, and some rows leave it out.

V gene: TRBV18
clone size: -
D gene: -
J gene: TRBJ1-1
CDR3 DNA: TGTGCCAGCTCACTGTCGAGGAAGGGCCCTGACGAAGCTTTCTTT
CDR3 protein: CASSLSRKGPDEAFF

V gene: TRBV11-2
clone size: -
D gene: -
J gene: TRBJ2-1
CDR3 DNA: TGTGCCAGCAGCCTAGGGCAGAACAATGAGCAGTTCTTC
CDR3 protein: CASSLGQNNEQFF

V gene: TRBV9
clone size: -
D gene: -
J gene: TRBJ1-1
CDR3 DNA: TGTGCCAGCAGCGTAGCCTTAGAGACTGAAGCTTTCTTT
CDR3 protein: CASSVALETEAFF

V gene: TRBV13
clone size: -
D gene: -
J gene: TRBJ2-1
CDR3 DNA: TGTGCCAGCAGCGACCCCGGGACGAAGAGCGTGGAGCAGTTCTTC
CDR3 protein: CASSDPGTKSVEQFF

V gene: TRBV5-1
clone size: -
D gene: TRBD2
J gene: TRBJ2-7
CDR3 DNA: TGCGCCAGCAGCCGGACACGACTTAGCGGGAGGCCGACCGAGCAGTACTTC
CDR3 protein: CASSRTRLSGRPTEQYF

V gene: TRBV29-1
clone size: -
D gene: TRBD2
J gene: TRBJ2-1
CDR3 DNA: TGCAGCGTAGACACTAGCGGGAGAGGTGAGCAGTTCTTC
CDR3 protein: CSVDTSGRGEQFF

V gene: TRBV25-1
clone size: once
D gene: TRBD2
J gene: TRBJ2-3
CDR3 DNA: TGTGCCAGCAGGCCCCCTAGCGGAAGCACAGATACGCAGTATTTT
CDR3 protein: CASRPPSGSTDTQYF

V gene: TRBV2
clone size: -
D gene: -
J gene: TRBJ1-4
CDR3 DNA: TGTGCCAGCAGTGACCGGGGCGAAAAACTGTTTTTT
CDR3 protein: CASSDRGEKLFF

V gene: TRBV19
clone size: -
D gene: -
J gene: TRBJ1-1
CDR3 DNA: TGTGCCAGTAAGTTTGTCGGGAACACTGAAGCTTTCTTT
CDR3 protein: CASKFVGNTEAFF

V gene: TRBV7-2
clone size: -
D gene: -
J gene: TRBJ2-1
CDR3 DNA: TGTGCCAGCGGTTATTCCTCCTACAATGAGCAGTTCTTC
CDR3 protein: CASGYSSYNEQFF

V gene: TRBV2
clone size: -
D gene: -
J gene: TRBJ2-3
CDR3 DNA: TGTGCCGCGACCCGATCTAGCACAGATACGCAGTATTTT
CDR3 protein: CAATRSSTDTQYF

V gene: TRBV18
clone size: -
D gene: -
J gene: TRBJ1-1
CDR3 DNA: TGTGCCAGCTCACCAGGGACGAACACTGAAGCTTTCTTT
CDR3 protein: CASSPGTNTEAFF

V gene: TRBV12-5
clone size: -
D gene: -
J gene: TRBJ2-2
CDR3 DNA: TGTGCTAGTGGCCGGATACGGGGGGAGCTGTTTTTT
CDR3 protein: CASGRIRGELFF

V gene: TRBV6-6
clone size: -
D gene: -
J gene: TRBJ2-7
CDR3 DNA: TGTGCCGCAAGGACGCCGAGCTCCTACGAGCAGTACTTC
CDR3 protein: CAARTPSSYEQYF

V gene: TRBV10-3
clone size: once
D gene: -
J gene: TRBJ1-3
CDR3 DNA: TGTGCCATCAGTGACAGCCACTCTGGAAACACCATATATTTT
CDR3 protein: CAISDSHSGNTIYF

V gene: TRBV5-4
clone size: -
D gene: -
J gene: TRBJ2-5
CDR3 DNA: TGTGCCAGCAGCTTGCCAGAACAAGAGACCCAGTACTTC
CDR3 protein: CASSLPEQETQYF

V gene: TRBV2
clone size: -
D gene: TRBD2
J gene: TRBJ2-6
CDR3 DNA: TGTGCCAGCAGCGGGACTAGTACAAAGAGTGGGGCCAACGTCCTGACTTTC
CDR3 protein: CASSGTSTKSGANVLTF

V gene: TRBV27
clone size: -
D gene: TRBD2
J gene: TRBJ2-7
CDR3 DNA: TGTGCCAGCGGGTCCGGGACTATCGGCCGCGAGCAGTACTTC
CDR3 protein: CASGSGTIGREQYF

V gene: TRBV5-1
clone size: -
D gene: -
J gene: TRBJ2-2
CDR3 DNA: TGCGCCAGCGGGGGAGGAGTTTCCGCCGGGGAGCTGTTTTTT
CDR3 protein: CASGGGVSAGELFF

V gene: TRBV6-6
clone size: once
D gene: TRBD1
J gene: TRBJ1-5
CDR3 DNA: TGTGCCAGCAGTGGACAGGGGCGAAGTCAGCCCCAGCATTTT
CDR3 protein: CASSGQGRSQPQHF

V gene: TRBV7-3
clone size: -
D gene: -
J gene: TRBJ2-2
CDR3 DNA: TGTGCCAGCAGCTTAAGTGGCGGGGCCGGGGAGCTGTTTTTT
CDR3 protein: CASSLSGGAGELFF

V gene: TRBV5-4
clone size: -
D gene: TRBD1
J gene: TRBJ1-2
CDR3 DNA: TGTGCCAGCAGCTTGAGTCTGAAGGGGGCAGATGGCTACACCTTC
CDR3 protein: CASSLSLKGADGYTF

V gene: TRBV5-8
clone size: -
D gene: TRBD1
J gene: TRBJ1-5
CDR3 DNA: TGTGCCAGCAGCTCGGCCGGTGGGGGACAGGGTCGCAATCAGCCCCAGCATTTT
CDR3 protein: CASSSAGGGQGRNQPQHF

V gene: TRBV10-3
clone size: -
D gene: TRBD1
J gene: TRBJ2-2
CDR3 DNA: TGTGCCATCAGGACGACAGGGCAGAACACCGGGGAGCTGTTTTTT
CDR3 protein: CAIRTTGQNTGELFF

V gene: TRBV27
clone size: -
D gene: TRBD1
J gene: TRBJ1-5
CDR3 DNA: TGTGCCAGCAGCCCCTACAGGGGGAATCAGCCCCAGCATTTT
CDR3 protein: CASSPYRGNQPQHF

V gene: TRBV10-3
clone size: -
D gene: TRBD1
J gene: TRBJ2-7
CDR3 DNA: TGTGCCATCAGCGAGACTTACGGGACAGGGGTTGGCTTC
CDR3 protein: CAISETYGTGVGF

V gene: TRBV29-1
clone size: -
D gene: -
J gene: TRBJ2-2
CDR3 DNA: TGCAGCGTTTTAGAAGGTGGCGCCGGGGAGCTGTTTTTT
CDR3 protein: CSVLEGGAGELFF

V gene: TRBV7-8
clone size: -
D gene: -
J gene: TRBJ2-7
CDR3 DNA: TGTGCCAGCAGCTTATTGGCAGACGAGCAGTACTTC
CDR3 protein: CASSLLADEQYF

V gene: TRBV18
clone size: once
D gene: -
J gene: TRBJ2-3
CDR3 DNA: TGTGCCAGCTCTCTTAGCACAGATACGCAGTATTTT
CDR3 protein: CASSLSTDTQYF

V gene: TRBV11-2
clone size: -
D gene: -
J gene: TRBJ1-6
CDR3 DNA: TGTGCCAGCAGCTTAGCCGGAGTCAGGGCGAATAATTCACCCCTCCACTTT
CDR3 protein: CASSLAGVRANNSPLHF

V gene: TRBV28
clone size: -
D gene: -
J gene: TRBJ2-7
CDR3 DNA: TGTGCCAGCAGTTTCCCTGGCGGGCTCTACGAGCAGTACTTC
CDR3 protein: CASSFPGGLYEQYF

V gene: TRBV25-1
clone size: -
D gene: -
J gene: TRBJ2-7
CDR3 DNA: TGTGCCAGCAGCGCCCATTTCGGCAACGAGCAGTACTTC
CDR3 protein: CASSAHFGNEQYF

V gene: TRBV30
clone size: -
D gene: -
J gene: TRBJ2-3
CDR3 DNA: TGTGCCTGGACTCCCGGCGTTAGGACAGATACGCAGTATTTT
CDR3 protein: CAWTPGVRTDTQYF

V gene: TRBV7-8
clone size: -
D gene: -
J gene: TRBJ1-3
CDR3 DNA: TGTGCCAGCAGCCAAGACAGGACTGGAAACACCATATATTTT
CDR3 protein: CASSQDRTGNTIYF

V gene: TRBV10-1
clone size: -
D gene: -
J gene: TRBJ2-2
CDR3 DNA: TGCGCCAGCGGGCGGTTCACCGGGGAGCTGTTTTTT
CDR3 protein: CASGRFTGELFF

V gene: TRBV7-2
clone size: -
D gene: TRBD2
J gene: TRBJ2-7
CDR3 DNA: TGTGCCAGCAGCTTTAGAGGGACTAGCGGGGGGGAATACGAGCAGTACTTC
CDR3 protein: CASSFRGTSGGEYEQYF

V gene: TRBV19
clone size: -
D gene: -
J gene: TRBJ2-6
CDR3 DNA: TGTGCCAGTAGTATAGGGGGTGGGTCCTCTGGGGCCAACGTCCTGACTTTC
CDR3 protein: CASSIGGGSSGANVLTF

V gene: TRBV6-5
clone size: -
D gene: -
J gene: TRBJ1-3
CDR3 DNA: TGTGCCAGCAAAATCGACAGTGGGCCTGGAAACACCATATATTTT
CDR3 protein: CASKIDSGPGNTIYF

V gene: TRBV6-4
clone size: once
D gene: -
J gene: TRBJ2-7
CDR3 DNA: TGTGCCAGCAGTGACGTTCAAGGGGCGTACTACGAGCAGTACTTC
CDR3 protein: CASSDVQGAYYEQYF

V gene: TRBV15
clone size: -
D gene: -
J gene: TRBJ1-1
CDR3 DNA: TGTGCCACCAGCAGAGATGTCGGGGACACTGAAGCTTTCTTT
CDR3 protein: CATSRDVGDTEAFF

V gene: TRBV5-1
clone size: -
D gene: TRBD2
J gene: TRBJ2-1
CDR3 DNA: TGCGCCAGCAGCAAGAATAGCGGGGGGAATAATGAGCAGTTCTTC
CDR3 protein: CASSKNSGGNNEQFF

V gene: TRBV7-8
clone size: -
D gene: -
J gene: TRBJ2-7
CDR3 DNA: TGTGCCAGCAGCCCGGGTCCTAGAGGGTACGAGCAGTACTTC
CDR3 protein: CASSPGPRGYEQYF

V gene: TRBV28
clone size: -
D gene: TRBD1
J gene: TRBJ2-6
CDR3 DNA: TGTGCCAGCAGTCCCGCCGGGACAGGGGGGGGCTCTGGGGCCAACGTCCTGACTTTC
CDR3 protein: CASSPAGTGGGSGANVLTF

V gene: TRBV25-1
clone size: few
D gene: -
J gene: TRBJ1-6
CDR3 DNA: TGTGCCAGCAGAGACAGGCGGGGATTTCCCCTCCACTTT
CDR3 protein: CASRDRRGFPLHF

V gene: TRBV6-5
clone size: -
D gene: TRBD1
J gene: TRBJ1-4
CDR3 DNA: TGTGCCAGCAGTTACGGACAGGGGAAAGAAAAACTGTTTTTT
CDR3 protein: CASSYGQGKEKLFF